Below, 10 T cell receptor beta chains from the same sample are listed, as sequenced in a study of control samples from healthy donors and cancer patients. Only in-frame clones appear in the TCRdb table, and some are missing; sequencing was by immunoSEQ multiplex PCR. Found here are 250,000 to 300,000 clones, around 79% of them singletons; the top ten hold 13%. Sequenced material: PBMCs. All receptors derive from a woman aged 55 to 70 with lung cancer.

The chain links TRBV30 to TRBJ1-1; D gene ambiguous. CDR1 and CDR2 (germline): GTSNPN, SVGIG (reference sequence). V was shortened by 3 bases and J by 0 bases, with 5 bases between the two germline ends. The CDR3 spans 12 residues. CDR3 amino acids: CAWSGLNTEAFF. The CDR3 DNA reads TGTGCCTGGAGCGGGCTGAACACTGAAGCTTTCTTT.

V gene TRBV5-1 combines with J gene TRBJ2-7; D is ambiguous. V shed 0 bases and J shed 0 bases, with 10 bases lying between them. In germline, CDR1 is SGHRS, CDR2 YFSETQ. This CDR3 spans 15 amino acids. This CDR3 reads CASSLVPQSSYEQYF. CDR3 DNA: TGCGCCAGCAGCTTGGTCCCCCAAAGCTCCTACGAGCAGTACTTC.

This rearrangement joins TRBV29-1 to TRBJ2-7; TRBD2 might be the D (5 bases). Germline V gene data show CDR1 as SQVTM and CDR2 as ANQGSEA. CDR3 length: 18 residues. The V gene lost 6 bases and the J gene lost 3 bases, with 30 bases spanning the gap. CDR3 protein: CSVDAPDPGEGKGYEQYF. In nucleotides, the CDR3 is TGCAGCGTCGATGCCCCCGATCCTGGAGAGGGTAAGGGCTACGAGCAGTACTTC.

The chain is built from TRBV23-1 and TRBJ1-6; D remains ambiguous. TRBV23-1 falls under the ORF class, with uncertain function. Trimming shortened V by 7 bases and J by 7 bases, and 5 bases separated the two germline ends. The CDR3 contains 11 residues. The CDR3 nucleotides read TGCGCCAGCAACAAAAATTCACCCCTCCACTTT. It yields the protein CASNKNSPLHF.

The CDR3, as DNA: TGCGCCAGCACCAAGAGCTCCTACAATGAGCAGTTCTTC. Encoded protein: CASTKSSYNEQFF. The rearrangement uses TRBV5-1 and TRBJ2-1; D is ambiguous. CDR1 SGHRS and CDR2 YFSETQ come from the germline V gene. This CDR3 spans 13 amino acids. Between the trimmed V and J ends, which lost 6 bases and 0 bases, there was a span of 7 bases.

This rearrangement joins TRBV5-1 to TRBJ1-2; D may be TRBD1 (6 bases). Germline CDR1 and CDR2: SGHRS and YFSETQ. The CDR3 extends over 14 amino acids. Trimming took off 4 bases at V and 8 bases at J, with 18 bases between the two ends. The CDR3 sequence: CASSPSGRDNGYTF. CDR3 DNA: TGCGCCAGCAGCCCTAGCGGGAGGGACAACGGCTACACCTTC.

The table lists this clone with a count of one. This CDR3 is CASSLSTGNTEAFF. DNA for the CDR3: TGCGCCAGCAGCTTGTCAACAGGTAACACTGAAGCTTTCTTT. The V gene is TRBV5-1, the J gene TRBJ1-1, with D maybe TRBD1 (5 bases). The germline V gene encodes CDR1 SGHRS and CDR2 YFSETQ. The CDR3 consists of 14 residues. V was cut by 1 base and J by 2 bases, with 9 bases left in between. Combining the CDR3 with reference TRBV5-1 and TRBJ1-1 gives the whole variable domain KAGVTQTPRYLIKTRGQQVTLSCSPISGHRSVSWYQQTPGQGLQFLFEYFSETQRNKGNFPGRFSGRQFSNSRSEMNVSTLELGDSALYLCASSLSTGNTEAFFGQGTRLTVV.

The CDR3 coding sequence is TGTGCCAGCAGTTCAGGGGCGGACGGGACTAGCGCGCAAGAGACCCAGTACTTC. It encodes CASSSGADGTSAQETQYF. The gene calls are TRBV27 and TRBJ2-5, with 10 positions matching TRBD2. Germline V gene data show CDR1 as MNHEY and CDR2 as SMNVEV (reference sequence). After removal of 4 bases from V and 2 bases from J, the junction contained 13 bases not matched to a gene. CDR3 length: 18 residues.

The chain joins TRBV19 to TRBJ1-5, with 8 bases that match TRBD1. This CDR3 contains 12 residues. V was pared by 4 bases and J by 11 bases, with 4 bases of the junction left unmatched. Per the germline V gene, CDR1 is LNHDA and CDR2 is SQIVND (reference sequence). CDR3 in DNA: TGTGCCAGTAGTAAGGGACAGGAGACCCAGCATTTT. Amino acids: CASSKGQETQHF.

The chain recombines TRBV7-2 with TRBJ2-3; TRBD2 might be the D (6 bases). Germline values: CDR1 SGHTA, CDR2 FQGNSA. The CDR3 totals 16 residues. V was pared by 5 bases and J by 3 bases, with 18 bases between. The DNA of the CDR3 is TGTGCCAGCAGCCGCCAACCGGGACTGGAAACAGATACGCAGTATTTT. Translated, it gives CASSRQPGLETDTQYF.